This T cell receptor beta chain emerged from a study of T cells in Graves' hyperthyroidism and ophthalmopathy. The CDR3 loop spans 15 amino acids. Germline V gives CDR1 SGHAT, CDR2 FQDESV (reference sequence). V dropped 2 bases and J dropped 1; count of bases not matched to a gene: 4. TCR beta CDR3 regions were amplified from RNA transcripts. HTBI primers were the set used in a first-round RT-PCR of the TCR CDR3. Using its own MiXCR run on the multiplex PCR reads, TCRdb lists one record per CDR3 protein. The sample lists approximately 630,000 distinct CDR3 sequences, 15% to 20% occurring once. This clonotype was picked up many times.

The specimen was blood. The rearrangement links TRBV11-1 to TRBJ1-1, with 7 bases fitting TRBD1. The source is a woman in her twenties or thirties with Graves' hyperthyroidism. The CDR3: CASSLTGTENTEAFF. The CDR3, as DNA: TGTGCCAGCAGCTTAACCGGGACAGAGAACACTGAAGCTTTCTTT. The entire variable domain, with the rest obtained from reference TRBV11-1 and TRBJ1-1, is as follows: EAEVAQSPRYKITEKSQAVAFWCDPISGHATLYWYRQILGQGPELLVQFQDESVVDDSQLPKDRFSAERLKGVDSTLKIQPAELGDSAMYLCASSLTGTENTEAFFGQGTRLTVV.